The next 28 T cell receptor beta chains were all read from a single sample in a study of T cell responses to AZD1222 COVID-19 vaccine (dated by TCRdb to the early 2020s). According to the study, the label for this sample's time point signals: baseline before first vaccination. The method behind the library was the immunoSEQ multiplex PCR assay. Imported from immuneACCESS, the table was reduced by TCRdb to in-frame sequences with V and J called. These copies leave out some clones; in studies compared against another copy, an unresolved V gene accounts for under half, and the cause of the remainder is not known. This sample comprises about 120,000 clones, more than 85% of them detected only once. More than 2.5% of the sample rests with the top ten. Source: peripheral blood, taken on day 0 of AZD1222 vaccination. The receptor source for this set is an adult in good health.

The rearrangement uses TRBV18 and TRBJ2-1; 9 positions match TRBD2. From germline, CDR1 is KGHSH and CDR2 LQKENI. The CDR3 has 13 amino acids. The V segment lost 5 bases and the J segment 9 bases; nucleotides outside the gene matches: 5. The CDR3 sequence: CASSGTSPIEQFF. In DNA, the CDR3 is TGTGCCAGCTCAGGGACTAGCCCGATTGAGCAGTTCTTC.

This chain connects TRBV20-1 to TRBJ1-4, with D possibly being TRBD1 (6 bases). V lost 3 bases to trimming and J lost 4 bases, with 12 bases between them. The germline V gene has CDR1 DFQATT and CDR2 SNEGSKA (reference sequence). CDR3 length: 14 amino acids. The CDR3 reads CSASSGQFNEKLFF. DNA for the CDR3: TGCAGTGCTAGTTCCGGACAGTTTAATGAAAAACTGTTTTTT.

The chain carries TRBV7-6 and TRBJ1-5; D is undetermined. V shed 5 bases and J shed 7 bases, with 12 bases lying between them. This CDR3 region has 13 residues. The germline V gene has CDR1 SGHVS and CDR2 FNYEAQ. CDR3 in amino acids: CASSPDGSQPQHF. The CDR3 bases are TGTGCCAGCAGCCCGGACGGTTCCCAGCCCCAGCATTTT.

This chain uses TRBV28 with TRBJ2-1; a weak D match, TRBD2 (6 bases). The CDR3 has 15 residues. V was cut by 3 bases and J by 6 bases, with 15 bases left in between. Germline V gene data show CDR1 as MDHEN and CDR2 as SYDVKM. The CDR3 DNA reads TGTGCCAGCAGTTTGTACACGGGAGCAAGCAATGAGCAGTTCTTC. This gives the protein CASSLYTGASNEQFF.

The chain joins TRBV14 to TRBJ2-3; unclear D gene. The CDR3 runs 16 residues. V lost 4 bases and J lost 2, with 16 bases in between. Germline CDR1 is SGHDN and CDR2 is FVKESK. As DNA, the CDR3 is TGTGCCAGCAGCCCCCGGCCCCCAACACCCACAGATACGCAGTATTTT. Amino acids: CASSPRPPTPTDTQYF. The complete variable domain, with remaining parts taken from reference TRBV14 and TRBJ2-3, reads EAGVTQFPSHSVIEKGQTVTLRCDPISGHDNLYWYRRVMGKEIKFLLHFVKESKQDESGMPNNRFLAERTGGTYSTLKVQPAELEDSGVYFCASSPRPPTPTDTQYFGPGTRLTVL.

The V and J genes are TRBV5-1 and TRBJ2-1, with D possibly being TRBD1 (6 bases). This CDR3 has 12 amino acids. Trimming left V 3 bases short and J 10 bases short, with 11 bases between. The germline V gene has CDR1 SGHRS and CDR2 YFSETQ. The CDR3 DNA sequence: TGCGCCAGCAGCTCTACAGGGCTGGAGCAGTTCTTC. Amino acid sequence: CASSSTGLEQFF.

This sequence joins TRBV27 and TRBJ2-3, with TRBD2 matching 12 bases. The trim removed 8 bases at V and 2 bases at J, leaving 8 bases unmatched. This CDR3 region has 16 residues. Per the germline V gene, CDR1 is MNHEY and CDR2 is SMNVEV (reference sequence). The CDR3 region has the DNA TGTGCCAGCTCCTCCGGACTAGCGGGGAACACAGATACGCAGTATTTT. It yields the protein CASSSGLAGNTDTQYF.

The chain carries TRBV5-1 and TRBJ2-2; TRBD1 matches at 7 bases. The CDR3 runs 16 residues. Trimming removed 0 bases from V and 1 base from J; junction bases left unmatched: 3. In germline, CDR1 is SGHRS, CDR2 YFSETQ. The CDR3 coding sequence is TGCGCCAGCAGCTTGGTAGGGGGCCTGAACACCGGGGAGCTGTTTTTT. Translation: CASSLVGGLNTGELFF.

The count of this clone is one. This chain links TRBV5-1 with TRBJ2-1, with TRBD2 matching over 7 bases. The germline V gene has CDR1 SGHRS and CDR2 YFSETQ. The length of the CDR3 is 14 residues. The trim removed 4 bases at V and 6 bases at J, leaving 7 bases unmatched. The CDR3 protein is CASSLGTNLNEQFF. Written as DNA, the CDR3 is TGCGCCAGCAGCCTCGGGACTAACCTCAATGAGCAGTTCTTC. The whole variable domain, filled in from reference TRBV5-1 and TRBJ2-1, reads KAGVTQTPRYLIKTRGQQVTLSCSPISGHRSVSWYQQTPGQGLQFLFEYFSETQRNKGNFPGRFSGRQFSNSRSEMNVSTLELGDSALYLCASSLGTNLNEQFFGPGTRLTVL.

This clone was counted a single time. As DNA, the CDR3 is TGTGCCAGCAGCTTCTTAGGGCCCGCAGGGGAGCAGTACTTC. Its translation is CASSFLGPAGEQYF. The V gene is TRBV7-3, the J gene TRBJ2-7, with D possibly matching TRBD1 (5 bases). Germline V gene lookup returns CDR1 SGHTA and CDR2 FQGTGA. The CDR3 is made up of 14 amino acids. Trimming left V 3 bases short and J 7 bases short, with 16 bases between.

The chain uses TRBV6-2 or TRBV6-3 and TRBJ1-4, with D maybe TRBD1 (6 bases). Germline V CDR1 and CDR2: MNHEY, SVGEGT. CDR3 length: 17 amino acids. Trimming pared 2 bases from V and 2 bases from J, leaving 15 bases between. The CDR3: CASSYGQGMATNEKLFF. CDR3 coding DNA: TGTGCCAGCAGTTACGGTCAGGGGATGGCGACTAATGAAAAACTGTTTTTT.

V usage is TRBV19 and J usage is TRBJ1-4; D unresolved. Deletions cut 3 bases from V and 2 bases from J, with 13 bases between. The CDR3 spans 16 residues. Per the germline V gene, CDR1 is LNHDA and CDR2 is SQIVND (reference sequence). In DNA, the CDR3 is TGTGCCAGTAGTATTTTCCGAGGTCGGACTAATGAAAAACTGTTTTTT. Amino acid sequence: CASSIFRGRTNEKLFF.

In its sample, this clone was seen once. The chain uses TRBV3-1 (or the pseudogene TRBV3-2) and TRBJ1-1; D not certain. V dropped 2 bases and J dropped 7 bases, with 8 bases sitting between them. The CDR3 loop spans 12 amino acids. Germline CDR1 is LGHDT and CDR2 is YNNKEL (reference sequence). The CDR3 DNA follows: TGTGCCAGCAGCCAAACAAAGGGTGAAGCTTTCTTT. Translation: CASSQTKGEAFF.

The rearrangement links TRBV18 to TRBJ1-1; possible D gene TRBD1, 6 bases. Germline V lookup: CDR1 KGHSH, CDR2 LQKENI. This CDR3 spans 13 amino acids. V was shortened by 3 bases and J by 6 bases, with 11 bases between the two germline ends. CDR3 bases: TGTGCCAGCTCACCGACAGGCTACGCTGAAGCTTTCTTT. Its translation is CASSPTGYAEAFF.

The chain uses TRBV7-9 and TRBJ1-5; 7 bases match TRBD1. Trimming took 5 bases from V and 5 from J; bases not matched to a gene: 3. The CDR3 has 13 amino acids. Germline-derived CDR1 and CDR2 are SEHNR and FQNEAQ (reference sequence). DNA for the CDR3: TGTGCCAGCAGCACCGACAGGGATCAGCCCCAGCATTTT. Translation gives CASSTDRDQPQHF.

The chain employs TRBV5-1 and TRBJ2-2, with no clear D. The CDR3 contains 13 residues. V was pared by 4 bases and J by 5 bases, with 9 bases between. The germline CDR1 and CDR2 sequences are SGHRS and YFSETQ. The CDR3 spells CASSPDLTGELFF. The CDR3 DNA sequence: TGCGCCAGCAGCCCGGACCTAACCGGGGAGCTGTTTTTT.

The gene calls are TRBV18 and TRBJ2-2; TRBD1 is a possible D gene (6 bases). Germline CDR1 KGHSH, CDR2 LQKENI. The CDR3 has 15 amino acids. Deletions cut 5 bases from V and 4 bases from J, with 14 bases between. CDR3 sequence: CASSSQKDSTGELFF. The CDR3, as DNA: TGTGCCAGCTCATCTCAAAAGGACAGCACCGGGGAGCTGTTTTTT.

The chain is built from TRBV2 and TRBJ1-5, with D uncertain. Per the germline V gene, CDR1 is SNHLY and CDR2 is FYNNEI. This CDR3 spans 16 amino acids. Trimming pared 3 bases from V and 1 base from J, leaving 13 bases between. Here the CDR3 DNA reads TGTGCCAGCAGTGAGTTTTCGACACTGAGCAATCAGCCCCAGCATTTT. Protein product: CASSEFSTLSNQPQHF.

This chain joins TRBV27 and TRBJ1-1; perhaps TRBD1 as D (6 bases). The length of the CDR3 is 14 residues. CDR1 MNHEY and CDR2 SMNVEV come from the germline V gene (reference sequence). Trimming took 4 bases from V and 3 from J, leaving 12 bases between them. The CDR3 DNA reads TGTGCCAGCAGTTCCACAGGGTGGTACACTGAAGCTTTCTTT. Amino acids: CASSSTGWYTEAFF.

The chain joins TRBV24-1 to TRBJ1-6, with TRBD1 matching over 9 bases. CDR1 KGHDR and CDR2 SFDVKD come from the germline V gene. Trimming at V came to 8 bases and at J to 9 bases, leaving 10 bases not matched to a gene. There are 15 residues in the CDR3. The CDR3 DNA reads as TGTGCCACCATCGAACACAGGGGGCTGGGTTCACCCCTCCACTTT. Translating it yields CATIEHRGLGSPLHF.

The chain has TRBV10-3 and TRBJ1-5; D is unresolved. The germline CDR1 and CDR2 sequences are ENHRY and SYGVKD. There are 15 residues in the CDR3. V lost 4 bases and J lost 6, with 16 bases in between. CDR3 sequence (DNA): TGTGCCATCAGTGCCCTCGGAGTAGGCGGTCAGCCCCAGCATTTT. Translation gives CAISALGVGGQPQHF.

This sequence joins TRBV2 and TRBJ1-5; D gene uncertain. V lost 9 bases, J lost 7 bases, and 16 bases lay in between. The CDR3 spans 13 residues. Germline V gives CDR1 SNHLY, CDR2 FYNNEI. The CDR3 sequence: CASSTSFEQPQHF. The CDR3 bases are TGTGCCAGTAGTACGAGTTTCGAACAGCCCCAGCATTTT.

The rearrangement uses TRBV30 and TRBJ1-5; D may be TRBD1 (6 bases). In germline, CDR1 is GTSNPN, CDR2 SVGIG (reference sequence). This CDR3 is built from 13 residues. Trimming stripped 1 base from V and 5 bases from J, with 9 bases between. The CDR3 region is CAWSEQGHQPQHF. CDR3 in DNA: TGTGCCTGGAGTGAACAGGGCCATCAGCCCCAGCATTTT. Full variable domain (outside the CDR3, taken from reference TRBV30 and TRBJ1-5): SQTIHQWPATLVQPVGSPLSLECTVEGTSNPNLYWYRQAAGRGLQLLFYSVGIGQISSEVPQNLSASRPQDRQFILSSKKLLLSDSGFYLCAWSEQGHQPQHFGDGTRLSIL.

This clone occurred once. The gene calls are TRBV11-2 and TRBJ1-5, with TRBD1 matching over 7 bases. The CDR3 contains 16 residues. With 5 bases clipped from V and 0 bases from J, the junction kept 7 bases outside the gene matches. Germline CDR1 and CDR2: SGHAT and FQNNGV. The CDR3 region is CASSQNAGGSNQPQHF. The CDR3 DNA reads TGTGCCAGCAGCCAGAACGCAGGGGGTAGCAATCAGCCCCAGCATTTT.

The genes are TRBV18 and TRBJ1-5; no clear D. This CDR3 comprises 13 residues. Trimming shortened V by 4 bases and J by 0 bases, and 4 bases separated the two germline ends. CDR1 and CDR2 (germline): KGHSH, LQKENI. Here the CDR3 DNA reads TGTGCCAGCTCACAATATAGCAATCAGCCCCAGCATTTT. Its translation: CASSQYSNQPQHF.

This rearrangement joins TRBV14 to TRBJ1-5; TRBD1 is a possible D gene (6 bases). The CDR3 covers 16 residues. Trimming took off 4 bases at V and 2 bases at J, with 15 bases between the two ends. CDR1 and CDR2 (germline): SGHDN, FVKESK. CDR3 protein: CASSPSLWGRNQPQHF. DNA of the CDR3: TGTGCCAGCAGCCCCTCCTTGTGGGGGCGCAATCAGCCCCAGCATTTT.

The V gene is TRBV20-1, the J gene TRBJ2-1, with 7 positions matching TRBD2. V gave up 3 bases and J gave up 4 bases; unmatched junction bases: 9. This CDR3 is built from 15 residues. Germline lookup yields CDR1 DFQATT and CDR2 SNEGSKA (reference sequence). For the CDR3, the DNA is TGCAGTGCTAGTAATGGCGGGAGTGCTTACAATGAGCAGTTCTTC. The encoded protein is CSASNGGSAYNEQFF.

The chain carries TRBV4-2 and TRBJ2-3, with TRBD2 matching over 11 bases. The ends lost 4 bases at V and 6 bases at J; junction bases unmatched: 24. The CDR3 is 21 amino acids. The germline CDR1 and CDR2 sequences are LGHNA and YNFKEQ. CDR3 in DNA: TGTGCCAGCAGCCCCTCCGGGGGTAGCGGGAGGGAAGGGTGGCAGGCTGATACGCAGTATTTT. Translated: CASSPSGGSGREGWQADTQYF.